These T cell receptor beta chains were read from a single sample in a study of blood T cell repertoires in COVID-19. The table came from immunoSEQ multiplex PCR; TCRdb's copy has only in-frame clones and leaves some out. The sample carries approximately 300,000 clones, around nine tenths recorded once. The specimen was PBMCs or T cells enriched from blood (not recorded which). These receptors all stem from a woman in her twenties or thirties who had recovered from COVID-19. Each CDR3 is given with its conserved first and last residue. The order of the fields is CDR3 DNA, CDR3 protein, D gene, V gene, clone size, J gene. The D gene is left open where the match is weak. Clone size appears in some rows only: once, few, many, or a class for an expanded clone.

cdr3_nt: TGTGCCAGCAGTACGGTGGTAGCGGGTAGAACAGATACGCAGTATTTT; cdr3_aa: CASSTVVAGRTDTQYF; d_call: TRBD2; v_call: TRBV6-2/TRBV6-3; clone_size: .; j_call: TRBJ2-3
cdr3_nt: TGTGCCAGCAGCGTAGGCGACTGGGGCGTTGGTGGAAACACCATATATTTT; cdr3_aa: CASSVGDWGVGGNTIYF; d_call: .; v_call: TRBV9; clone_size: .; j_call: TRBJ1-3
cdr3_nt: TGTGCCAGCACCGGGGGGAGCTATAATTCACCCCTCCACTTT; cdr3_aa: CASTGGSYNSPLHF; d_call: .; v_call: TRBV2; clone_size: .; j_call: TRBJ1-6
cdr3_nt: TGTGCCAGCAGCCGACTAGCGGGAACCTACGAGCAGTACTTC; cdr3_aa: CASSRLAGTYEQYF; d_call: TRBD2; v_call: TRBV3-1/TRBV3-2; clone_size: .; j_call: TRBJ2-7
cdr3_nt: TGTGCCAGCAGCTCGACCGGGACTACTATCTATGGCTACACCTTC; cdr3_aa: CASSSTGTTIYGYTF; d_call: .; v_call: TRBV13; clone_size: .; j_call: TRBJ1-2
cdr3_nt: TGTGCCAGCAGCCCGGACATCTACATGAACACTGAAGCTTTCTTT; cdr3_aa: CASSPDIYMNTEAFF; d_call: .; v_call: TRBV7-2; clone_size: .; j_call: TRBJ1-1
cdr3_nt: TGTGCCAGCAGCAGACAGGGGGCGTACTATGGCTACACCTTC; cdr3_aa: CASSRQGAYYGYTF; d_call: TRBD1; v_call: TRBV11-2; clone_size: .; j_call: TRBJ1-2
cdr3_nt: TGCGCCAGCAGCTTATCGCCCGCCAGGGGGAATCGGAATGGCTACACCTTC; cdr3_aa: CASSLSPARGNRNGYTF; d_call: TRBD1; v_call: TRBV4-1; clone_size: .; j_call: TRBJ1-2
cdr3_nt: TGTGCCAGCAGTTACTCGGGACAACGAGGGGAAAAACTGTTTTTT; cdr3_aa: CASSYSGQRGEKLFF; d_call: .; v_call: TRBV6-5; clone_size: .; j_call: TRBJ1-4
cdr3_nt: TGTGCCAGCAGCTTAGGCCCGGGACAGGGGGCGCATGGCTACACCTTC; cdr3_aa: CASSLGPGQGAHGYTF; d_call: TRBD1; v_call: TRBV13; clone_size: .; j_call: TRBJ1-2
cdr3_nt: TGTGCCGCAGGACAGGGACGCTATGGCTACACCTTC; cdr3_aa: CAAGQGRYGYTF; d_call: TRBD1; v_call: TRBV10-3; clone_size: .; j_call: TRBJ1-2
cdr3_nt: TGTGCCAGCAGTTTAAGATCTAGCGGAGTAGAGACCCAGTACTTC; cdr3_aa: CASSLRSSGVETQYF; d_call: TRBD2; v_call: TRBV27; clone_size: .; j_call: TRBJ2-5
cdr3_nt: TGTGCCAGCAGCCCGGGGGACAGGGTGGATGGACAGCCCCAGCATTTT; cdr3_aa: CASSPGDRVDGQPQHF; d_call: TRBD1; v_call: TRBV9; clone_size: .; j_call: TRBJ1-5
cdr3_nt: TGTGCCAGCAGCTTAGTTAGGACAGGGGATGATTCACCCCTCCACTTT; cdr3_aa: CASSLVRTGDDSPLHF; d_call: TRBD1; v_call: TRBV7-8; clone_size: .; j_call: TRBJ1-6
cdr3_nt: TGTGCCTGGACAGGGGGGGAAAAACTGTTTTTT; cdr3_aa: CAWTGGEKLFF; d_call: TRBD1; v_call: TRBV30; clone_size: once; j_call: TRBJ1-4
cdr3_nt: TGTGCTAGTGGTTCCCCCCGACTAACCTACGAGCAGTACTTC; cdr3_aa: CASGSPRLTYEQYF; d_call: .; v_call: TRBV12-5; clone_size: once; j_call: TRBJ2-7
cdr3_nt: TGTGCCAGCTTTAGCTCTGGGGCCAACGTCCTGACTTTC; cdr3_aa: CASFSSGANVLTF; d_call: .; v_call: TRBV12-3/TRBV12-4; clone_size: .; j_call: TRBJ2-6
cdr3_nt: TGCGCCAGCAGCGCGGCAGGGGACAGGAGTAACTATGGCTACACCTTC; cdr3_aa: CASSAAGDRSNYGYTF; d_call: TRBD1; v_call: TRBV5-1; clone_size: .; j_call: TRBJ1-2
cdr3_nt: TGTGCCTGGCAGGGGGCCTATGGCTACACCTTC; cdr3_aa: CAWQGAYGYTF; d_call: TRBD1; v_call: TRBV30; clone_size: .; j_call: TRBJ1-2
cdr3_nt: TGTGCCAGCAGCCCCTCTCCGACTAGCGGGGCGAGCTCCTACAATGAGCAGTTCTTC; cdr3_aa: CASSPSPTSGASSYNEQFF; d_call: TRBD2; v_call: TRBV9; clone_size: .; j_call: TRBJ2-1
cdr3_nt: TGTGCCAGCAGCTTACGGGGGGGTACCCGCTTT; cdr3_aa: CASSLRGGTRF; d_call: .; v_call: TRBV7-9; clone_size: .; j_call: TRBJ1-1
cdr3_nt: TGTGCCAGTAGTAAGACAATCGGTGCCTCCTACGAGCAGTACTTC; cdr3_aa: CASSKTIGASYEQYF; d_call: .; v_call: TRBV19; clone_size: .; j_call: TRBJ2-7
cdr3_nt: TGTGCCAGCAGCCAAGATAGGGGTGCAACTAATGAAAAACTGTTTTTT; cdr3_aa: CASSQDRGATNEKLFF; d_call: .; v_call: TRBV4-2; clone_size: .; j_call: TRBJ1-4
cdr3_nt: TGCGCCAGCAGCTCCCGCCCGGGGGGGCCTGAAGAGCAGTTCTTC; cdr3_aa: CASSSRPGGPEEQFF; d_call: TRBD2; v_call: TRBV5-1; clone_size: .; j_call: TRBJ2-1
cdr3_nt: TGCAGCGCCGGGGTCAGCGTCTACACCTTC; cdr3_aa: CSAGVSVYTF; d_call: .; v_call: TRBV29-1; clone_size: .; j_call: TRBJ1-2
cdr3_nt: TGTGCCACCAGCAGGACCGGACAGGCACCGGCAGGCTACACCTTC; cdr3_aa: CATSRTGQAPAGYTF; d_call: TRBD1; v_call: TRBV15; clone_size: .; j_call: TRBJ1-2
cdr3_nt: TGTGCCAGCAGCCCCCAGGGGCAGAGGAACACTGAAGCTTTCTTT; cdr3_aa: CASSPQGQRNTEAFF; d_call: .; v_call: TRBV7-3; clone_size: .; j_call: TRBJ1-1
cdr3_nt: TGTGCCAGCAGCCCGGGGACAGGGTCGTACGAGCAGTACTTC; cdr3_aa: CASSPGTGSYEQYF; d_call: TRBD1; v_call: TRBV7-9; clone_size: .; j_call: TRBJ2-7
cdr3_nt: TGTGCCAGCTCCCCATGGACAGAGAGCTCCTACGAGCAGTACTTC; cdr3_aa: CASSPWTESSYEQYF; d_call: .; v_call: TRBV18; clone_size: .; j_call: TRBJ2-7